This TCR beta chain was identified in a study of blood T cell repertoires in COVID-19. Study-wide context: Sources were T cells, B-cell-depleted T cells, or PBMCs; the material itself was cDNA or gDNA.

The repertoire was sequenced with immunoSEQ multiplex PCR; TCRdb's copy has only in-frame clones and lacks some. The sample yields around 230,000 clones, around 92% seen once. With 6 bases removed from V and 7 bases from J, the gap between germline ends came to 9 bases. In germline, CDR1 is MDHEN, CDR2 SYDVKM. CDR3 length: 11 residues. This chain links TRBV28 with TRBJ1-2; possible D gene TRBD1, 5 bases. The TCR comes from a woman in her 30s with acute COVID-19. What was sequenced was PBMCs or T cells enriched from blood (not recorded which). The CDR3 reads CASRWGGGYTF. The DNA of the CDR3 is TGTGCCAGCAGATGGGGCGGTGGCTACACCTTC.